Shown below are 28 T cell receptor beta chains from a single sample sequenced in a study of blood T cell repertoires in COVID-19. Some clones are missing from TCRdb's copy, which holds only in-frame ones; the method was immunoSEQ multiplex PCR. Found here are about 64,000 clones, 80% to 90% of them singletons; the top ten hold roughly 1.2%. Sequences were obtained from peripheral blood. The receptors originated from a man aged 35-49 years with acute or convalescent COVID-19.

The rearrangement uses TRBV10-1 and TRBJ2-1; 7 bases line up with TRBD1. Looked up from germline, CDR1 is WNHNN and CDR2 is SYGVQD (reference sequence). V gave up 2 bases and J gave up 9 bases; unmatched junction bases: 7. The CDR3 totals 14 residues. The CDR3: CASSETGVWGEQFF. Here the CDR3 DNA reads TGCGCCAGCAGTGAGACAGGGGTCTGGGGTGAGCAGTTCTTC.

This clone was observed a few times. CDR3 residues: CASRVSGYGYTF. DNA for the CDR3: TGTGCCAGCAGGGTTTCGGGGTATGGCTACACCTTC. V gene TRBV28 combines with J gene TRBJ1-2, with D hard to call. Between the trimmed V and J ends, which lost 6 bases and 5 bases, there was a span of 10 bases. CDR1 is MDHEN and CDR2 is SYDVKM in the germline V gene. The CDR3 is 12 residues long.

The V gene is TRBV4-1, the J gene TRBJ1-1; 9 nucleotides align to TRBD1. The V gene end was trimmed by 6 bases and the J gene end by 6 bases; junction bases not matched to a gene: 14. CDR3 size: 16 residues. The germline V gene encodes CDR1 MGHRA and CDR2 YSYEKL. CDR3 in amino acids: CASRHAQQGARAEAFF. CDR3 bases: TGCGCCAGCAGACACGCTCAACAGGGGGCACGGGCTGAAGCTTTCTTT.

The chain is built from TRBV5-1 and TRBJ2-3, with a weak D call TRBD1 (6 bases). The V end was cut by 0 bases, the J end by 4 bases, with 12 bases between. Germline V gives CDR1 SGHRS, CDR2 YFSETQ. The CDR3 sequence is 15 residues long. CDR3 sequence (DNA): TGCGCCAGCAGCTTGGGGGCAGGGGCGGCAGATACGCAGTATTTT. Encoded protein: CASSLGAGAADTQYF.

This chain links TRBV30 with TRBJ1-2; 12 nucleotides match TRBD1. The CDR3 runs to 13 residues. V shed 7 bases, J shed 8 bases, and the junction held 8 bases outside the gene matches. Per the germline V gene, CDR1 is GTSNPN and CDR2 is SVGIG (reference sequence). CDR3 nucleotides: TGTGCCTCCCAGGGGACAGGGGGCGCGGGCTACACCTTC. Protein product: CASQGTGGAGYTF. Based on the CDR3 plus reference TRBV30 and TRBJ1-2, the full variable domain is SQTIHQWPATLVQPVGSPLSLECTVEGTSNPNLYWYRQAAGRGLQLLFYSVGIGQISSEVPQNLSASRPQDRQFILSSKKLLLSDSGFYLCASQGTGGAGYTFGSGTRLTVV.

The chain links TRBV6-2 or TRBV6-3 to TRBJ2-7, with 10 bases that match TRBD2. After removal of 5 bases from V and 1 base from J, the junction contained 5 bases not matched to a gene. The CDR3 is 15 amino acids. The germline gives CDR1 MNHEY, CDR2 SVGEGT. The CDR3 nucleotides are TGTGCCAGCAGTACCCGGACTAGCGGTTCCTACGAGCAGTACTTC. Its protein is CASSTRTSGSYEQYF.

This clone was observed a few times. The DNA of the CDR3 is TGCGCCAGCAGCCAAGTTAGCGGGGGCCCTGGGGCCAACGTCCTGACTTTC. Its protein product is CASSQVSGGPGANVLTF. The V call is TRBV4-1, the J call TRBJ2-6; 9 bases are shared with TRBD2. Per the germline V gene, CDR1 is MGHRA and CDR2 is YSYEKL. J lost 2 bases, V lost 1 base, and 3 bases had no gene match. The length of the CDR3 is 17 residues.

This clone appeared once. V is TRBV6-4 and J is TRBJ1-2; D not certain. There are 13 residues in the CDR3. Germline V gene sequence: CDR1 MRHNA, CDR2 SNTAGT. The germline V and J ends were trimmed by 5 bases and 1 base, with 8 bases remaining between them. The CDR3 DNA follows: TGTGCCAGCAGTCCCACAGTTAACTATGGCTACACCTTC. This sequence encodes CASSPTVNYGYTF.

In DNA form, the CDR3 reads TGCGCCAGCAGCCAAGGGAGACAGGGATTCCGAAATTCACCCCTCCACTTT. This codes for CASSQGRQGFRNSPLHF. The chain recombines TRBV4-1 with TRBJ1-6; TRBD1 matches at 7 bases. Germline V gene sequence: CDR1 MGHRA, CDR2 YSYEKL. V was clipped by 1 base and J by 7 bases; unmatched bases: 10. The CDR3 sequence is 17 residues long.

The rearrangement joins TRBV3-1 (or the pseudogene TRBV3-2) to TRBJ2-1, with D perhaps matching TRBD1 (6 bases). Trimming stripped 4 bases from V and 3 bases from J, with 13 bases between. There are 15 residues in the CDR3. Germline V lookup: CDR1 LGHDT, CDR2 YNNKEL (reference sequence). The CDR3 spells CASSRIGTNYNEQFF. CDR3 in DNA: TGTGCCAGCAGCCGAATCGGGACAAACTACAATGAGCAGTTCTTC.

This clone was observed a single time. The J gene is TRBJ1-2, the V gene TRBV6-1; 9 nucleotides line up with TRBD1. J lost 6 bases, V lost 4 bases, and 18 bases had no gene match. Germline V gives CDR1 MNHNS, CDR2 SASEGT. This CDR3 spans 18 amino acids. The CDR3 is CASSVLGTGRVTMDGYTF. CDR3 coding DNA: TGTGCCAGCAGTGTTTTGGGGACAGGGCGGGTGACTATGGATGGCTACACCTTC.

In this sample, this clone turned up a few times. This chain connects TRBV5-4 to TRBJ1-2; the match to TRBD1 covers 9 bases. Germline trimming cut 1 base from V and 2 bases from J; bases unmatched to any gene: 0. CDR3 length: 14 residues. Germline lookup yields CDR1 SGHNT and CDR2 YYREEE (reference sequence). CDR3 sequence: CASSLTGGNYGYTF. CDR3 nucleotide sequence: TGTGCCAGCAGCTTGACAGGGGGCAACTATGGCTACACCTTC.

The chain uses TRBV10-3 and TRBJ1-2; 9 bases are a match to TRBD1. CDR1 and CDR2 from the germline V gene are ENHRY and SYGVKD. Trimming cost V 0 bases and J 4 bases; bases outside gene matches: 6. The CDR3 extends over 16 amino acids. CDR3 DNA sequence: TGTGCCATCAGTGAGTCCTCGGGGGACAGGGTCTATGGCTACACCTTC. Protein product: CAISESSGDRVYGYTF.

The V and J genes are TRBV30 and TRBJ2-5; D is perhaps TRBD1 (8 bases). The germline V gene encodes CDR1 GTSNPN and CDR2 SVGIG (reference sequence). V lost 0 bases and J lost 2, with 19 bases in between. The CDR3 has 17 amino acids. CDR3 loop: CAWSVQGGVTGQETQYF. CDR3 nucleotides: TGTGCCTGGAGTGTACAGGGGGGGGTGACAGGGCAAGAGACCCAGTACTTC.

This chain joins TRBV6-1 and TRBJ1-5; possible D gene TRBD1, 6 bases. Trimming stripped 4 bases from V and 7 bases from J, with 14 bases between. The V gene's germline CDR1 is MNHNS and CDR2 SASEGT. CDR3 length: 14 residues. CDR3 in amino acids: CASSVAQGTQPQHF. The CDR3 bases are TGTGCCAGCAGTGTAGCCCAGGGGACCCAGCCCCAGCATTTT.

CDR3 DNA: TGTGCCACCAGTGATTTACAGGGGGACCAAGAGACCCAGTACTTC. It yields the protein CATSDLQGDQETQYF. The rearrangement uses TRBV24-1 and TRBJ2-5; 8 bases map to TRBD1. J gave up 0 bases and V 1 base, and 0 bases lay outside the gene matches. Germline loops: CDR1 KGHDR, CDR2 SFDVKD. CDR3 length: 15 amino acids.

The rearrangement links TRBV11-2 to TRBJ1-1; D is undetermined. This CDR3 region has 14 residues. The germline V gene encodes CDR1 SGHAT and CDR2 FQNNGV. Trimming cost V 6 bases and J 0 bases, with 11 bases left between them. The CDR3 DNA follows: TGTGCCAGCAGGGCCACCCAAGTGAACACTGAAGCTTTCTTT. Translating it yields CASRATQVNTEAFF.

The V call is TRBV10-1, the J call TRBJ2-3; D is unresolved. In germline, CDR1 is WNHNN, CDR2 SYGVQD (reference sequence). Trimming pared 4 bases from V and 3 bases from J, leaving 8 bases between. This CDR3 has 13 residues. CDR3 nucleotides: TGCGCCAGCAGTGGGAGCTGGACAGATACGCAGTATTTT. Translation: CASSGSWTDTQYF.

The chain combines TRBV5-6 with TRBJ1-1, with D perhaps TRBD1 (5 bases). The CDR3 spans 13 residues. V was clipped by 0 bases and J by 6 bases, with 9 bases between them. Looked up from germline, CDR1 is SGHDT and CDR2 is YYEEEE. CDR3: CASSLGQGAEAFF. The CDR3 DNA is TGTGCCAGCAGCTTGGGTCAGGGCGCTGAAGCTTTCTTT.

This chain uses TRBV7-3 with TRBJ1-1; 10 nucleotides match TRBD1. The germline V gene has CDR1 SGHTA and CDR2 FQGTGA. With 4 bases clipped from V and 4 bases from J, the junction kept 6 bases outside the gene matches. This CDR3 spans 15 amino acids. CDR3 protein: CASSSTGGAGTEAFF. As DNA, the CDR3 is TGTGCCAGCAGCTCGACAGGGGGCGCGGGCACTGAAGCTTTCTTT.

V gene TRBV6-5 combines with J gene TRBJ2-2, with D possibly TRBD2 on 5 matching bases. The germline V and J ends were trimmed by 7 bases and 4 bases, with 13 bases remaining between them. There are 14 residues in the CDR3. Germline-derived CDR1 and CDR2 are MNHEY and SVGAGI. CDR3 residues: CASTLRGSTGELFF. In DNA, the CDR3 is TGTGCCAGCACCCTAAGAGGGTCCACCGGGGAGCTGTTTTTT.

This clone has only a few counts. This sequence joins TRBV6-5 and TRBJ2-1; 7 bases align to TRBD2. CDR3 length: 12 amino acids. Germline loops: CDR1 MNHEY, CDR2 SVGAGI. V lost 6 bases and J lost 8; bases outside the gene matches: 4. The CDR3 nucleotides read TGTGCCAGCAGGTGGGGAGGGGATGAGCAGTTCTTC. Amino acids: CASRWGGDEQFF.

This clone has just one count. Written as DNA, the CDR3 is TGTGCCAGCACATTACCAAATAACAGGGGGCGCGAATACGAGCAGTACTTC. Translation gives CASTLPNNRGREYEQYF. The gene calls are TRBV2 and TRBJ2-7; 9 bases agree with TRBD1. The CDR3 is made up of 17 amino acids. CDR1 is SNHLY, CDR2 FYNNEI, per germline. Trimming took 7 bases from V and 4 from J; bases not matched to a gene: 17. Full variable domain (rest looked up from reference TRBV2 and TRBJ2-7): EPEVTQTPSHQVTQMGQEVILRCVPISNHLYFYWYRQILGQKVEFLVSFYNNEISEKSEIFDDQFSVERPDGSNFTLKIRSTKLEDSAMYFCASTLPNNRGREYEQYFGPGTRLTVT.

The rearrangement links TRBV29-1 to TRBJ2-2, with D possibly matching TRBD1 (7 bases). Germline CDR1 is SQVTM and CDR2 is ANQGSEA. V lost 5 bases to trimming and J lost 10 bases, with 11 bases between them. The CDR3 consists of 11 residues. The CDR3 region has the DNA TGCAGCGTTTGGAGGGGGCCGGAGCTGTTTTTT. It yields the protein CSVWRGPELFF.

The V call is TRBV7-3, the J call TRBJ2-2, with D unclear. V was shortened by 5 bases and J by 2 bases, with 12 bases between the two germline ends. Per the germline V gene, CDR1 is SGHTA and CDR2 is FQGTGA. The CDR3 loop spans 15 amino acids. This chain's CDR3 is CASSPLNSNTGELFF. The CDR3 coding sequence is TGTGCCAGCAGCCCGTTGAACTCAAACACCGGGGAGCTGTTTTTT.

J is TRBJ1-4 and V is TRBV2; D remains ambiguous. From germline, CDR1 is SNHLY and CDR2 FYNNEI. V gave up 6 bases and J gave up 15 bases, with 23 bases separating them. This CDR3 is built from 14 residues. For the CDR3, the DNA is TGTGCCAGCAGAGTATCGGGCCCTGGAGGTAATGTGTTTTTT. Amino acid sequence: CASRVSGPGGNVFF.

This clone was seen a single time. The V and J genes are TRBV6-5 and TRBJ1-3; no definite D call. The V end lost 7 bases, the J end lost 4 bases, and 14 bases lay between the germline ends. The germline V gene encodes CDR1 MNHEY and CDR2 SVGAGI. This CDR3 spans 14 amino acids. The CDR3 region has the DNA TGTGCCAGCAAGAGTGCCGCAAGCGGAAACACCATATATTTT. As protein: CASKSAASGNTIYF.

DNA for the CDR3: TGTGCCAGCAGTGAGTTTTCGGCGGGGTCCACAGATACGCAGTATTTT. Protein: CASSEFSAGSTDTQYF. The rearrangement links TRBV2 to TRBJ2-3, with a tentative D call TRBD2 (6 bases). In germline, CDR1 is SNHLY, CDR2 FYNNEI. Trimming left V 3 bases short and J 2 bases short, with 15 bases between. The CDR3 runs to 16 residues.